This TCR beta chain was recovered during a study of control samples from healthy donors and cancer patients. CDR1 and CDR2 from the germline V gene are MGHRA and YSYEKL. This CDR3 contains 20 residues. Trimming cost V 4 bases and J 2 bases; bases outside gene matches: 19. The data were produced by immunoSEQ multiplex PCR, yet TCRdb's version contains in-frame clones alone and is incomplete. The sample carries 90,000 to 120,000 clones, 82% recorded once. This TCR came from a man aged 18 to 30 in good health. The chain links TRBV4-1 to TRBJ2-5, with 10 bases that match TRBD2. Sequencing input: blood. CDR3 in DNA: TGCGCCAGCAGCCGTCGAGGCACCAAGGGAACTAGCGGGACACAAGAGACCCAGTACTTC. Amino acids: CASSRRGTKGTSGTQETQYF.